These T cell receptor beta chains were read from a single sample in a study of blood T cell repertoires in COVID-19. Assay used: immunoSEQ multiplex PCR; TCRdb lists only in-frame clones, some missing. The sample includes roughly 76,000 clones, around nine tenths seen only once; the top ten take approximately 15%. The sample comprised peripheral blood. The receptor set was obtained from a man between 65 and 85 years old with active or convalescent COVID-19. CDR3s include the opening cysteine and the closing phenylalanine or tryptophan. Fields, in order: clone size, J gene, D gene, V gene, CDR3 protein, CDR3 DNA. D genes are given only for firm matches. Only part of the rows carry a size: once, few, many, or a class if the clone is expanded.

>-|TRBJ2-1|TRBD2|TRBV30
CAWRPGLGYNEQFF
TGTGCCTGGCGACCGGGACTAGGCTACAATGAGCAGTTCTTC
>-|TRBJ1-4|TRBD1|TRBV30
CAWSQGGNEKLFF
TGTGCCTGGAGTCAGGGGGGTAATGAAAAACTGTTTTTT
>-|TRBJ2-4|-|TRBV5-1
CASSLGQGYNIQYF
TGCGCCAGCAGCTTGGGGCAGGGATATAACATTCAGTACTTC
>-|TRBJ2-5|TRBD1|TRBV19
CASSPGQGLETQYF
TGTGCCAGTAGCCCGGGACAGGGCCTGGAGACCCAGTACTTC
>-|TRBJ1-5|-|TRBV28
CASSSSSGQSFSNQPQHF
TGTGCCAGCAGTTCCTCATCAGGACAGAGCTTTAGCAATCAGCCCCAGCATTTT
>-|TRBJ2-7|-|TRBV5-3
CARSLLNRSSCGYEQYF
TGTGCCAGAAGCTTGTTAAACAGGAGCTCGTGCGGCTACGAGCAGTACTTC
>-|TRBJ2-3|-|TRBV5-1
CASSLQTPVRGVGRTDTQYF
TGCGCCAGCAGCTTGCAAACTCCGGTCAGGGGCGTCGGCCGTACAGATACGCAGTATTTT
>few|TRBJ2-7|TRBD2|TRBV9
CASSASGGPYEQYF
TGTGCCAGCAGCGCTAGCGGGGGACCCTACGAGCAGTACTTC
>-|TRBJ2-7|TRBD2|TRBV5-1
CASSIRETSGTSYEQYF
TGCGCCAGCAGCATACGAGAGACTAGCGGGACATCCTACGAGCAGTACTTC
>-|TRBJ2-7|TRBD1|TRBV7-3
CASSPDRGAYEQYF
TGTGCCAGCAGCCCCGACAGGGGAGCCTACGAGCAGTACTTC
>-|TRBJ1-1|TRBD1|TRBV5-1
CASSTQGAETTEAFF
TGCGCCAGCAGCACACAGGGGGCTGAAACCACTGAAGCTTTCTTT
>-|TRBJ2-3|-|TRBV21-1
CASSKGGTDTQYF
TGTGCCAGCAGCAAAGGAGGGACAGATACGCAGTATTTT
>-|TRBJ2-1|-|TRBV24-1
CATARAGGNEQFF
TGTGCCACAGCCCGGGCGGGCGGCAATGAGCAGTTCTTC
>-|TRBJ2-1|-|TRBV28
CASSLGGRAYNEQFF
TGTGCCAGCAGTTTAGGCGGGCGAGCTTACAATGAGCAGTTCTTC
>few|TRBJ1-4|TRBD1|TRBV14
CASSQGDRDDEKLFF
TGTGCCAGCAGCCAAGGGGACAGGGACGACGAAAAACTGTTTTTT
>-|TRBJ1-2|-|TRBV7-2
CASSPGHFTNYGYTF
TGTGCCAGCAGCCCAGGGCACTTTACTAACTATGGCTACACCTTC
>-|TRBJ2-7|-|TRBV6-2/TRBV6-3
CASSYSTVSYEQYF
TGTGCCAGCAGTTACTCTACGGTCTCCTACGAGCAGTACTTC
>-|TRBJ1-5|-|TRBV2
CASRRSNQPQHF
TGTGCCAGCAGGAGGTCTAATCAGCCCCAGCATTTT
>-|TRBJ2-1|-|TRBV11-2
CASSFSYNEQFF
TGTGCCAGCAGCTTTAGCTACAATGAGCAGTTCTTC
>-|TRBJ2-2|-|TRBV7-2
CASSLAYGGTGELFF
TGTGCCAGCAGCTTAGCGTACGGGGGTACCGGGGAGCTGTTTTTT
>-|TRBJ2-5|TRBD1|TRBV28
CASSSGRQGLLTQYF
TGTGCCAGCAGTTCAGGGCGACAGGGCCTCCTGACCCAGTACTTC
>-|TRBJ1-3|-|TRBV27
CASMSPFGNTIYF
TGTGCCAGCATGTCTCCGTTCGGAAACACCATATATTTT
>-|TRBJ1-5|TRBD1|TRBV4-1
CASSHPDRGLLQPQHF
TGCGCCAGCAGCCACCCGGACAGGGGGTTGCTTCAGCCCCAGCATTTT
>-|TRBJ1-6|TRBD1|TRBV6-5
CASSFGTADSPLHF
TGTGCCAGCAGTTTCGGGACAGCCGATTCACCCCTCCACTTT
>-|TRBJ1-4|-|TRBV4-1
CASSQAAGNNEKLFF
TGCGCCAGCAGCCAAGCAGCAGGGAATAATGAAAAACTGTTTTTT
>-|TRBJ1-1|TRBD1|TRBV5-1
CASSLGDRVDTEAFF
TGCGCCAGCAGCTTGGGCGACAGGGTCGACACTGAAGCTTTCTTT
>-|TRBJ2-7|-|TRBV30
CAWGDNSYEQYF
TGTGCCTGGGGGGACAACTCCTACGAGCAGTACTTC
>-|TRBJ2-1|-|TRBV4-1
CASSPGGGTYGNEQFF
TGCGCCAGCAGCCCAGGTGGGGGGACCTACGGCAATGAGCAGTTCTTC
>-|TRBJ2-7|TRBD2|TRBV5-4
CASSLRGLAGPYF
TGTGCCAGCAGCTTACGCGGGCTAGCGGGGCCGTACTTC
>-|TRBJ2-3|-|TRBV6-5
CASSFRPGDTQYF
TGTGCCAGCAGTTTTCGCCCCGGGGATACGCAGTATTTT
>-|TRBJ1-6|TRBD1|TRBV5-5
CASRSGTGSSPLHF
TGTGCCAGCAGATCCGGGACAGGGAGTTCACCCCTCCACTTT
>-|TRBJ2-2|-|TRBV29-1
CSGRVGGELFF
TGCAGCGGCCGGGTAGGCGGGGAGCTGTTTTTT
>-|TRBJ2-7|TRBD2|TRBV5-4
CASSGGGYEQYF
TGTGCCAGCAGCGGGGGGGGTTACGAGCAGTACTTC
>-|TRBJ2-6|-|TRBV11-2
CASSLAGSSGANVLTF
TGTGCCAGCAGCTTAGCCGGGAGCTCTGGGGCCAACGTCCTGACTTTC
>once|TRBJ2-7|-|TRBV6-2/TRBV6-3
CASSILGEDYEQYF
TGTGCCAGCAGCATTCTGGGGGAGGACTACGAGCAGTACTTC
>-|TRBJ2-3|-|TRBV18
CASSTDNTDTQYF
TGTGCCAGCTCTACAGACAACACAGATACGCAGTATTTT
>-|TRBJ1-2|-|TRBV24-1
CATSDPGLTTYTF
TGTGCCACCAGTGACCCGGGACTTACCACCTACACCTTC
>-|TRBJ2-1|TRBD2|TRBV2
CASSLRGLAGDNEQFF
TGTGCCAGCAGCCTCAGGGGGCTAGCGGGGGACAATGAGCAGTTCTTC
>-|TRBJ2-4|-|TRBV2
CASSEWGSALKYF
TGTGCCAGCAGTGAATGGGGTAGCGCTTTAAAGTACTTC
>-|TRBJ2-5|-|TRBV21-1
CASSKIPTTSGLETQYF
TGTGCCAGCAGCAAAATTCCCACGACTAGCGGGCTTGAGACCCAGTACTTC
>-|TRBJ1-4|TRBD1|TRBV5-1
CASSLALGTVNEKLFF
TGCGCCAGCAGCTTGGCGCTTGGGACAGTTAATGAAAAACTGTTTTTT
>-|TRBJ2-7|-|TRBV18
CASSPAPGQSSEQYF
TGTGCCAGCTCACCGGCACCGGGACAATCCAGCGAGCAGTACTTC
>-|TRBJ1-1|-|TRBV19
CASRAYGTTNTEAFF
TGTGCCAGTAGAGCCTACGGGACAACGAACACTGAAGCTTTCTTT
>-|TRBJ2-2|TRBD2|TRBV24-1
CATARATSPNTGELFF
TGTGCCACCGCCCGGGCGACTAGCCCGAACACCGGGGAGCTGTTTTTT
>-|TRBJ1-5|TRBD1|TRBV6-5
CASGRTGTGDQPQHF
TGTGCCAGCGGCAGAACCGGGACAGGGGATCAGCCCCAGCATTTT
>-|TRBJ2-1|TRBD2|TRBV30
CAWSVRASGRSFEQFF
TGTGCCTGGAGTGTACGGGCTAGCGGGAGGTCGTTTGAGCAGTTCTTC
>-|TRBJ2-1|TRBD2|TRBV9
CASSRAGSNEQFF
TGTGCCAGCAGCCGAGCGGGGTCAAATGAGCAGTTCTTC
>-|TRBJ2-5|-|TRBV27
CASSRGILAETQYF
TGTGCCAGCAGCCGAGGGATTTTGGCAGAGACCCAGTACTTC